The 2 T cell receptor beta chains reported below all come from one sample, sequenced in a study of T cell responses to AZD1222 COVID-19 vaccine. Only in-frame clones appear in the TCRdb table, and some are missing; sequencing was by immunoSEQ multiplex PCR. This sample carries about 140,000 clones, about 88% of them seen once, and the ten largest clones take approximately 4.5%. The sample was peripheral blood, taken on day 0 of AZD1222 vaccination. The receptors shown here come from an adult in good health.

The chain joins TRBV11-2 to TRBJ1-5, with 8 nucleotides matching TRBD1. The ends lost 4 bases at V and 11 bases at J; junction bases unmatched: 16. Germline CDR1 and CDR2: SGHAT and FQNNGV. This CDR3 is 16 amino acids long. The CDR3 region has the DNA TGTGCCAGCAGCTCGAGCCTTACAGGGGGAATCAACGCCCAGCATTTT. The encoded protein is CASSSSLTGGINAQHF.

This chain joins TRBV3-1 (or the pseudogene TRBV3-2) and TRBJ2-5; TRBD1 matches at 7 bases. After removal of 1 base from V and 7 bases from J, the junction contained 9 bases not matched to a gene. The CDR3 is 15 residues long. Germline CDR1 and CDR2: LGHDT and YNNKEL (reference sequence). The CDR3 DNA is TGTGCCAGCAGCCAAGCCGCTACAGGGGCTAGGACCCAGTACTTC. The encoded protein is CASSQAATGARTQYF.